This T cell receptor beta chain is drawn from a study of shared clonotypes between healthy human individuals. The ends lost 7 bases at V and 4 bases at J; junction bases unmatched: 4. Looked up from germline, CDR1 is MDHEN and CDR2 is SYDVKM. The CDR3 consists of 14 residues. Here immunoSEQ multiplex PCR was the method, and the copy in TCRdb shows in-frame clones only, minus some. The data hold 450,000 to 650,000 clones, with around three quarters observed a single time. The origin of this receptor is a middle-aged woman in good health. Some clones in this sample may be carry-over from other donors' samples. This chain connects TRBV28 to TRBJ2-1; TRBD2 matches at 10 bases. Material for sequencing was PBMCs. CDR3 loop: CASIPSGSYNEQFF. As DNA, the CDR3 is TGTGCCAGCATCCCTAGCGGGAGTTACAATGAGCAGTTCTTC.